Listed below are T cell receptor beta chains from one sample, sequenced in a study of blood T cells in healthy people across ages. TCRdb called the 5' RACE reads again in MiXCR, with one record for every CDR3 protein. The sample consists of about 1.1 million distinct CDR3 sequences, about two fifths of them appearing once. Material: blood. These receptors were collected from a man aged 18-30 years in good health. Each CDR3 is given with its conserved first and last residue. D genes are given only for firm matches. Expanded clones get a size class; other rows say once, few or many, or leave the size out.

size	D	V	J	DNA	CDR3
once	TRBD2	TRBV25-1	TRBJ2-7	TGTGCCAGCAGTGAGTGGAGCGGGGCCTACGAGCAGTACTTC	CASSEWSGAYEQYF
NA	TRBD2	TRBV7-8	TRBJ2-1	TGTGCCTGCAGACATAGCGGGGGAACCTACAATGAGCAGTTCTTC	CACRHSGGTYNEQFF
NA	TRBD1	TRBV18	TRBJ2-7	TGTGCCAGCTCACCTAGACAGGGGATCTCCTACGAGCAGTACTTC	CASSPRQGISYEQYF
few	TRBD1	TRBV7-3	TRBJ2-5	TGTGCCAGCAGCTCACGACAGGGCAATGAGCAGTACTTC	CASSSRQGNEQYF
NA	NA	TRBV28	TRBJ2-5	TGTGCCAGCAGTTCTACTCCCGAGCGATGGCAGTACTTC	CASSSTPERWQYF
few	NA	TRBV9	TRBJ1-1	TGTGCCAGCAGCCCGGGGACGTATGGCACTGAAGCTTTCTTT	CASSPGTYGTEAFF
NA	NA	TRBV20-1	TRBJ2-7	TGCAGTGCTAGAGATCGTCGGACTAACTACGAGCAGTACTTC	CSARDRRTNYEQYF
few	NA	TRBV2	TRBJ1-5	TGTGCCAGCAGGTTCATGGTTCAGAGCAATCAGCCCCAGCATTTT	CASRFMVQSNQPQHF
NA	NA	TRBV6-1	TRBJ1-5	TGTGCCAGCAGTGAAAGGGGCAGGGCCGGGCAGCCCCAGCATTTT	CASSERGRAGQPQHF
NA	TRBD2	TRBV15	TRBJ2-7	TGTGCCACCAGCAGACCAGCGGGGCTGAGCTCCTACAATGAGCAGTACTTC	CATSRPAGLSSYNEQYF
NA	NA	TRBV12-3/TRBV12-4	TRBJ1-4	TGTGCCAGCAGTTTCGCGCTGGGGGTAGGGAGTGAAAAACTGTTTTTT	CASSFALGVGSEKLFF
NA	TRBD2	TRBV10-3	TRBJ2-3	TGTGCCATCACCGGGACTAGCGGGGGCACAGATACGCAGTATTTT	CAITGTSGGTDTQYF
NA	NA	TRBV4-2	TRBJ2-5	TGTGCCAGCAGCCAAGATCCAGGGGACGACGAGACCCAGTACTTC	CASSQDPGDDETQYF
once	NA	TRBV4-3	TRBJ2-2	TGCGCCAGCGGTCGGGGTAACGGGGAGCTGTTTTTT	CASGRGNGELFF
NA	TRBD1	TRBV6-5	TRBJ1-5	TGTGCCAGCAGTCCCGACAGGGTTGCCGGTCAGCCCCAGCATTTT	CASSPDRVAGQPQHF
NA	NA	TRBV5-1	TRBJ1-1	TGCGCCAGCAAAGAGCCCGCTAACACTGAAGCTTTCTTT	CASKEPANTEAFF
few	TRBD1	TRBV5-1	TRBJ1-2	TGCGCCAGCAGCTTGGAGGGGGCGAGGGGGTATGGCTACACCTTC	CASSLEGARGYGYTF
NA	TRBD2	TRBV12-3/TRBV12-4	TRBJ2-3	TGTGCCAGCAGCCCCCGTAGCGGGGGCTACACAGATACGCAGTATTTT	CASSPRSGGYTDTQYF
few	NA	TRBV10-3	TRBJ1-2	TGTGCCATCAGTGAGGATGACGGGCCCTCCTATGGCTACACCTTC	CAISEDDGPSYGYTF
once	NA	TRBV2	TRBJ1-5	TGTGCCAGCAGCCTCTTGGGACAAGCGTCCAATCAGCCCCAGCATTTT	CASSLLGQASNQPQHF
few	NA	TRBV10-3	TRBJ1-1	TGTGCCATCAGTGAGATCCTTATGAGGGAGACAGCCGGAAGAACTGAAGCTTTCTTT	CAISEILMRETAGRTEAFF
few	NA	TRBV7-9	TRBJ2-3	TGTGCCAGCAGCTTACCCCGAGGACCAGATACGCAGTATTTT	CASSLPRGPDTQYF
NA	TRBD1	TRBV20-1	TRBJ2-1	TGCAGTGCTAGAGAGATGGGGACAGTTAGCCCCTACGAGCAGTTCTTC	CSAREMGTVSPYEQFF
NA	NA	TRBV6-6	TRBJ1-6	TGTGCCAGCAGTTACAGTCACCGTAGTGGTAATTCACCCCTCCACTTT	CASSYSHRSGNSPLHF
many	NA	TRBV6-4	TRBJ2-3	TGTGCCAGCAGTGGTGGGGAGACAGATACGCAGTATTTT	CASSGGETDTQYF
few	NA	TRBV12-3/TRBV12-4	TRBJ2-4	TGTGCCAGCAGTTCCAGCAAAAACATTCAGTACTTC	CASSSSKNIQYF
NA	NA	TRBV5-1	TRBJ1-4	TGCGCCAGCAGTAACCAGATTAATGAAAAACTGTTTTTT	CASSNQINEKLFF
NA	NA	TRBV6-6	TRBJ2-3	TGTGCCAGCAGTTACGGGCGGAACACAGATACGCAGTATTTT	CASSYGRNTDTQYF
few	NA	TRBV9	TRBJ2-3	TGTGCCAGCAGCGTGTGGGGAAGAAGCACAGATACGCAGTATTTT	CASSVWGRSTDTQYF
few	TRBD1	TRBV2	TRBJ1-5	TGTGCCAGCAGCGCCGAAGGGAGGGGGCGTCAGCCCCAGCATTTT	CASSAEGRGRQPQHF
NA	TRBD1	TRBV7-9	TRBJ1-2	TGTGCCAGCAGCCCCAAGGGACAGGCCGCATCTGGTGGCTACACCTTC	CASSPKGQAASGGYTF
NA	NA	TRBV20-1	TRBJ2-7	TGCAGTGCTAGGTCGCAGGCGAGACGCTACGAGCAGTACTTC	CSARSQARRYEQYF
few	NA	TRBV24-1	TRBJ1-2	TGTGCCACCAGTGATGGGGACACGGAGGACTATGGCTACACCTTC	CATSDGDTEDYGYTF
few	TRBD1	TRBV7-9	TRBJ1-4	TGTGCCAGCAGCTCTCGGACAGGGGGCTATGAAAAACTGTTTTTT	CASSSRTGGYEKLFF
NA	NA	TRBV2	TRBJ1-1	TGTGCCAGCAGTGGCAGGGTTGAAGCTTTCTTT	CASSGRVEAFF
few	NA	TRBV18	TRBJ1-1	TGTGCCAGCTCACCACCGTCCTCCCGCGGAGCTTTCTTT	CASSPPSSRGAFF
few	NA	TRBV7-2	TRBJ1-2	TGTGCCAGCAGCATCTACAACTATGGCTACACCTTC	CASSIYNYGYTF
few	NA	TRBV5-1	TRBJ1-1	TGCGCCAGCAGCTCGTCTGACGGCCTCAGGAACACTGAAGCTTTCTTT	CASSSSDGLRNTEAFF
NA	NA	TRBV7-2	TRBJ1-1	TGTGCCAGCAGCTTCTTTTCGGCAGGGAGGGGCGGGGAGGCTTTCTTT	CASSFFSAGRGGEAFF
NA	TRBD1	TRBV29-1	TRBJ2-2	TGCAGCGTCCGGACAGGGTGGATGACCGGGGAGCTGTTTTTT	CSVRTGWMTGELFF
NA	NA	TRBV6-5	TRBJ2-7	TGTGCCAGCAGTCCAGGGATACCCATCGAGCAGTACTTC	CASSPGIPIEQYF
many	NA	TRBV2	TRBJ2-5	TGTGCCAGCTTGGGGATGGGAGAGACCCAGTACTTC	CASLGMGETQYF
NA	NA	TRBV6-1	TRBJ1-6	TGTGCCAGCGCCAACCCAACAGGGCGCGCCTATAATTCACCCCTCCACTTT	CASANPTGRAYNSPLHF
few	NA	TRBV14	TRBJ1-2	TGTGCCAGCAGCCGAGAGGGGTCCCCTACCTATGGCTACACCTTC	CASSREGSPTYGYTF
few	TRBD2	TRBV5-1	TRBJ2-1	TGCGCCAGCAGCCCGCTTACTAGCGGGGCTGAGCAGTTCTTC	CASSPLTSGAEQFF
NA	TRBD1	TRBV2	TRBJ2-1	TGTGCCAGCAGTGAAATGCGGACAGGGGGTCACAATGAGCAGTTCTTC	CASSEMRTGGHNEQFF
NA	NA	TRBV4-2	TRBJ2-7	TGTGCCAGCAGCCAAGGGAGTTACACCCACAATGAGCAGTACTTC	CASSQGSYTHNEQYF
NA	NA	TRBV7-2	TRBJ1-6	TGTGCCAGCAGCTTTCGTCCAGGATCGGTTTCACCCCTCCACTTT	CASSFRPGSVSPLHF
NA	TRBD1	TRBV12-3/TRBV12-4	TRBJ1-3	TGTGCCAGCAGTTTATCCAGGGGGACCGCAATCTCTGGAAACACCATATATTTT	CASSLSRGTAISGNTIYF
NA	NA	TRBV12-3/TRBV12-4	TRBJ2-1	TGTGCCAGCAGTTTCCAGGTGTTAGGGGACAATGAGCAGTTCTTC	CASSFQVLGDNEQFF
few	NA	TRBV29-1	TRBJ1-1	TGCAGCGCGACGGACCGTGACCGCACTGAAGCTTTCTTT	CSATDRDRTEAFF
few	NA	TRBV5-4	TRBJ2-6	TGTGCCAGCAGCTCCACATCTTCTGGGGCCAACGTCCTGACTTTC	CASSSTSSGANVLTF
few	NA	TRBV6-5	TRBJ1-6	TGTGCCAGCAGTTACTCGATTAGCAGGGCTAATTCACCCCTCCACTTT	CASSYSISRANSPLHF
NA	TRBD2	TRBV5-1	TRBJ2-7	TGCGCCAGCAGCTCGACTAGCGGGGTGAACAATGAGCAGTACTTC	CASSSTSGVNNEQYF